The rows below give T cell receptor beta chains drawn from one sample of a study of early T cells in non-severe SARS-CoV-2 infection. TCRdb recomputed calls from the 5' RACE reads with MiXCR, one row per CDR3 protein. In the table there are 35,000 to 40,000 distinct CDR3 sequences, around 5% of which are singletons. Sequenced sample: whole blood. The receptor set was obtained from an adult who was a healthcare worker with PCR-confirmed SARS-CoV-2 infection or an uninfected control (not recorded which). Each CDR3 is given with its conserved first and last residue. Not every row has a clone size; where given, it reads once, few, many or a size class.

clone_size v_call cdr3_aa
many TRBV20-1 CSASEGGWDNQPQHF
many TRBV25-1 CASSRRGDHQPQHF
few TRBV4-3 CASSQQPTGPNTEAFF
NA TRBV5-6 CASSQGTGELFF
many TRBV5-6 CASSGPGSYGYTF
NA TRBV3-1 CASSQKRPSEQYF
many TRBV29-1 CSVVGTGLHSDYGYTF
many TRBV6-5 CASSWTSGRRNEQFF
NA TRBV28 CASSSPRGQIEQYF
many TRBV20-1 CSARVASGGPYNEQFF
many TRBV5-6 CASSFGRQYEQYF
NA TRBV29-1 CSVETQVNTEAFF
many TRBV10-2 CASSEAGQNEKLFF
many TRBV7-3 CASSVASKGFNEQFF
NA TRBV2 CASTSGLAGGADTQYF
many TRBV19 CASSIVAANQPQHF
many TRBV28 CATRENTGELFF
many TRBV10-3 CAISESTGLASEQYF
many TRBV5-1 CASNAEGRRNTEAFF
many TRBV19 CASSDSSSTDTQYF
NA TRBV24-1 CATSDVGPEQFF
many TRBV10-3 CAINLSGSLVDEQFF
NA TRBV30 CASGQGRNQPQHF
NA TRBV5-4 CASSLAGLDTGELFF
many TRBV20-1 CSVPGTSGTDGELFF
NA TRBV4-2 CASSQEVTGTSGGHKQFF
few TRBV12-3/TRBV12-4 CASSFSSGYTF
many TRBV11-2 CASREGFPSQETQYF
many TRBV6-6 CASSDHVKSYEQYF
few TRBV7-2 CASSLEVGTQYF
many TRBV5-1 CASSLSRDDQTQYF
many TRBV10-1 CASRRDLTGELFF
many TRBV9 CASSAGTAMKTQYF
many TRBV20-1 CSAGKQTGSSPLHF
NA TRBV12-3/TRBV12-4 CASSPQHTEAFF
NA TRBV19 CASRGRAGVTGANVLTF
many TRBV7-9 CASSLAGSYNSPLHF
medium-sized TRBV5-4 CASSLGGTVDLGYGYTF
many TRBV27 CASSLLQGTDTQYF
many TRBV12-3/TRBV12-4 CASIPGQGNRAEVRNTQYF
few TRBV30 CAWSVQLGEYEQYF
many TRBV24-1 CATSDINEQFF
many TRBV7-2 CASSPTMSTDTQYF
many TRBV12-5 CASGLEVSSVYSGNTIYF
many TRBV4-1 CASSQTMDRPRGTEAFF
NA TRBV18 CASSPPGGRGSTDTQYF
few TRBV12-3/TRBV12-4 CASSRGPPQTSTDTQYF
NA TRBV6-2/TRBV6-3 CASSYGRLAGPYSTDTQYF
many TRBV20-1 CSGTRELETQYF
many TRBV18 CASSPNPTGVSSPLHF
many TRBV30 CAWKVVWGGAMNTEAFF
many TRBV29-1 CSVASTSSYNEQFF